This T cell receptor beta chain was captured by sequencing in a study of T cell responses to AZD1222 COVID-19 vaccine. Per germline, CDR1 SGHRS and CDR2 YFSETQ. The V end was cut by 1 base, the J end by 6 bases, with 10 bases between. This CDR3 has 13 residues. Profiling relied on immunoSEQ multiplex PCR, and the TCRdb table lists in-frame clones only, not all of them. The sample lists under 150,000 clones; just over 90% were seen once. Whole-study findings and limits: White British donors predominated, females outnumbered males, and clonal diversity was possibly underestimated. No repertoire was sampled before or during the peak T cell response, only after it. Just five or six AZD1222 recipients were seropositive at baseline.

About this clone itself: Its antigen is as yet unknown.

The genes are TRBV5-1 and TRBJ1-2; D gene ambiguous. The sample consisted of peripheral blood, taken on day 0 of MenACWY control vaccination. The sequence derives from an adult in good health. Here the CDR3 reads CASSLSGSHGYTF. The CDR3 DNA sequence: TGCGCCAGCAGCTTGTCCGGGTCCCATGGCTACACCTTC.